These T cell receptor beta chains were read from a single sample in a study of T cell responses to AZD1222 COVID-19 vaccine. The table came from immunoSEQ multiplex PCR; TCRdb's copy has only in-frame clones and leaves some out. The table records about 77,000 clones, roughly 90% of them present only once. The material was peripheral blood, obtained 28 days after the second AZD1222 dose. Receptors originate from an adult who received the AZD1222 COVID-19 vaccine. Each CDR3 is given with its conserved first and last residue. Fields, in order: J gene, D gene, V gene, CDR3 DNA, CDR3 protein. A D gene is named only where the DNA matches it firmly.

J: TRBJ2-2; D: .; V: TRBV9; DNA: .; CDR3: CASSATGRRAGELFF
J: TRBJ1-1; D: .; V: TRBV15; DNA: TGTGCCACCAGCAGAGACGAGGGAGGTGCTTTCTTT; CDR3: CATSRDEGGAFF
J: TRBJ1-1; D: .; V: TRBV12-3/TRBV12-4; DNA: TGTGCCAGCAGTTTCCCCGCAGGGGCTGAAGCTTTCTTT; CDR3: CASSFPAGAEAFF
J: TRBJ2-2; D: .; V: TRBV6-5; DNA: TGTGCCATCGTCAGGGTACCGAACACCGGGGAGCTGTTTTTT; CDR3: CAIVRVPNTGELFF
J: TRBJ1-1; D: .; V: TRBV19; DNA: TGTGCCAGTAGTATACCATCGACCGGCGGGAACACTGAAGCTTTCTTT; CDR3: CASSIPSTGGNTEAFF
J: TRBJ2-5; D: .; V: TRBV6-5; DNA: TGTGCCAGCAGTCAGGGGGCGGGGGCCCAAGAGACCCAGTACTTC; CDR3: CASSQGAGAQETQYF
J: TRBJ1-1; D: .; V: TRBV3-1/TRBV3-2; DNA: TGTGCCAGCAGCCAAGAGGGAAGATATGGACCGATGAACACTGAAGCTTTCTTT; CDR3: CASSQEGRYGPMNTEAFF
J: TRBJ2-3; D: TRBD1; V: TRBV2; DNA: TGTGCCAGCAGTGAAGGACAGGGGGGGACAGATACGCAGTATTTT; CDR3: CASSEGQGGTDTQYF
J: TRBJ2-4; D: .; V: TRBV20-1; DNA: TGCAGTGCTAGTCTACCGTTACTAGCCAAAAACATTCAGTACTTC; CDR3: CSASLPLLAKNIQYF
J: TRBJ2-2; D: .; V: TRBV7-2; DNA: TGTGCCAGCAGCTTGGAGGGGACTCAGAACACCGGGGAGCTGTTTTTT; CDR3: CASSLEGTQNTGELFF